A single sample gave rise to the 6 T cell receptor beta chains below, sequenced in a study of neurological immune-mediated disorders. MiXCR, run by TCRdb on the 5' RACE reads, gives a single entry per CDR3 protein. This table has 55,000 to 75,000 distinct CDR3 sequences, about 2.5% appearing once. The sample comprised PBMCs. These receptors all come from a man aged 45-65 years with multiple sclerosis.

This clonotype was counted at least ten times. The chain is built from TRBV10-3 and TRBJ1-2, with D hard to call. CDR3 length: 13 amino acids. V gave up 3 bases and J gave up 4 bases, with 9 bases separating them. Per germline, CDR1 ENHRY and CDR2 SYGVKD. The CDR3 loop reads CAISDSGIYGYTF. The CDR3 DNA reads TGTGCCATCAGTGACTCGGGAATCTATGGCTACACCTTC.

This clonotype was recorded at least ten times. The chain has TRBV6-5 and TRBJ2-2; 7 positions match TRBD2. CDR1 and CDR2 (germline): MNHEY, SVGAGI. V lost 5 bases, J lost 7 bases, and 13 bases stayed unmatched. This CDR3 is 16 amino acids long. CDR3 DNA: TGTGCCAGCAGTCCGGCTGGCGGGGGTAGGGTCGGGGAGCTGTTTTTT. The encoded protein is CASSPAGGGRVGELFF.

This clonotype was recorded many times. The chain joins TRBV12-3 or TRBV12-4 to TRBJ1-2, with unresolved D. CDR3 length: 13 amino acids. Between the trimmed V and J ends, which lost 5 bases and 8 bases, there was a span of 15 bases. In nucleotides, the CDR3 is TGTGCCAGCAGTCGACGGCAGGCTAAGGGCTACACCTTC. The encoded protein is CASSRRQAKGYTF.

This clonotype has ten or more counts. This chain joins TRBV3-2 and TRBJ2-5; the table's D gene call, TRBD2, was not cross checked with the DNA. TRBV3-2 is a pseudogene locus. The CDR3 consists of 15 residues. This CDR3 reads CASSQVRVSQETQYF. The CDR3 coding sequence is TGTGCCAGCAGCCAAGTGAGGGTTTCCCAAGAGACCCAGTACTTC.

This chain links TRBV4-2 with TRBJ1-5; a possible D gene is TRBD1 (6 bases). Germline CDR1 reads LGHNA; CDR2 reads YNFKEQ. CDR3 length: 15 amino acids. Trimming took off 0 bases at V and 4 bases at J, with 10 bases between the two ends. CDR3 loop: CASSQDPGTNQPQHF. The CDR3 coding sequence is TGTGCCAGCAGCCAAGATCCAGGGACAAATCAGCCCCAGCATTTT.

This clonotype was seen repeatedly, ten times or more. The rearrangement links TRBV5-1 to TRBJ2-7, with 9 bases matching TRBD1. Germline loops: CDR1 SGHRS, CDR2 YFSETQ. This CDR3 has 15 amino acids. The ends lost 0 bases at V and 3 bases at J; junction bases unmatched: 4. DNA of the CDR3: TGCGCCAGCAGCTTGGCTCGGGACAGGGACTACGAGCAGTACTTC. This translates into CASSLARDRDYEQYF.